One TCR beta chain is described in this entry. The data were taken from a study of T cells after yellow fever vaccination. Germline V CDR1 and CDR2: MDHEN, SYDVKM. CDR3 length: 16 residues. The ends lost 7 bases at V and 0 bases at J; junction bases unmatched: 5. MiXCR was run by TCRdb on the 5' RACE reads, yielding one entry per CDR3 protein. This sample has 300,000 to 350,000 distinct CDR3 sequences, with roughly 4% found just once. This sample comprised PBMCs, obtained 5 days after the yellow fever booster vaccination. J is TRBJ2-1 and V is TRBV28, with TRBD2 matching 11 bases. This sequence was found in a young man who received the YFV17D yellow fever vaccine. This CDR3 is CASISSGGASYNEQFF. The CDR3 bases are TGTGCCAGCATCAGTAGCGGGGGGGCCTCCTACAATGAGCAGTTCTTC.